This T cell receptor beta chain came from a study of T cells in Graves' hyperthyroidism and ophthalmopathy. The investigators amplified TCR beta CDR3 regions from RNA transcripts. With the HTBI primer set, the TCR CDR3 went through a first round of RT-PCR. TCRdb re-called the multiplex PCR reads through MiXCR, storing one row per CDR3 protein. The data show about 300,000 distinct CDR3 sequences, with around a fifth seen just once and under 45% held by the top ten. Overall study results and limits: Most clonotypes that expanded in the thyroid above 0.001 also showed up in blood. Model output signaled ophthalmopathy a median around 6.9 months ahead of onset.

CDR1 and CDR2 (germline): DFQATT, SNEGSKA (reference sequence). This CDR3 has 15 residues. Trimming took off 6 bases at V and 2 bases at J, with 20 bases between the two ends. As concerns this clonotype: Its antigen is not identified.

The chain employs TRBV20-1 and TRBJ2-7; D is perhaps TRBD2 (5 bases). This clonotype originated in a man aged 50-60 years with Graves' ophthalmopathy. What was sequenced was blood. Written as DNA, the CDR3 is TGCAGTGCCCAAGACCCGGGGAGCAGAACCTACGAGCAGTACTTC. This sequence encodes CSAQDPGSRTYEQYF.